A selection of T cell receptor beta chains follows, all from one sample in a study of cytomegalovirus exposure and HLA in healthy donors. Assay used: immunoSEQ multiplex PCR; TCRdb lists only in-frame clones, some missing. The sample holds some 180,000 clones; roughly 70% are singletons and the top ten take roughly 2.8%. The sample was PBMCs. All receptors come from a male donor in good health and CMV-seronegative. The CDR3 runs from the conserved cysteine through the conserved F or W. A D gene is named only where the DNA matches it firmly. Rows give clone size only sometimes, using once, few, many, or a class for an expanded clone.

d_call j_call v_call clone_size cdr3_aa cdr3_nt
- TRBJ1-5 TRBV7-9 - CASTLNYNQPQHF TGTGCCAGCACCCTAAACTACAATCAGCCCCAGCATTTT
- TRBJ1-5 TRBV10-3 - CAISESRQVDSNQPQHF TGTGCCATCAGTGAGTCGCGCCAAGTCGATAGCAATCAGCCCCAGCATTTT
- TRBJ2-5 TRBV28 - CASITGARQETQYF TGTGCCAGCATAACGGGAGCGAGGCAAGAGACCCAGTACTTC
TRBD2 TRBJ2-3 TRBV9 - CASSVASGGGTDTQYF TGTGCCAGCAGCGTTGCTAGCGGGGGGGGTACAGATACGCAGTATTTT
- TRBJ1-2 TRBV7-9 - CASSLLGSHYYGYTF TGTGCCAGCAGCCTGCTGGGGAGCCACTACTATGGCTACACCTTC
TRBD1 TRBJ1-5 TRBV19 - CASSTTGGGNQPQHF TGTGCCAGTAGTACGACAGGGGGCGGCAATCAGCCCCAGCATTTT
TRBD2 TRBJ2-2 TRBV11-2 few CASSPSGFDTGELFF TGTGCCAGCAGCCCTAGCGGGTTTGATACCGGGGAGCTGTTTTTT
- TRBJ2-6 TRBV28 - CASSLRWGVRASGANVLTF TGTGCCAGCAGTTTAAGGTGGGGCGTCAGGGCCTCTGGGGCCAACGTCCTGACTTTC
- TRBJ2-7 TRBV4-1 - CASSQDNGRGKQYF TGCGCCAGCAGCCAAGATAACGGCAGGGGAAAGCAGTACTTC
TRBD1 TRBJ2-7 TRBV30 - CAWSRDRGHYEQYF TGTGCCTGGAGTCGGGACAGGGGGCATTACGAGCAGTACTTC
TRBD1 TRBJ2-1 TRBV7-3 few CASSLDRGPQFF TGTGCCAGCAGTCTGGACAGGGGACCGCAGTTCTTC
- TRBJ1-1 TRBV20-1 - CSAKQGFQAFF TGCAGTGCAAAACAGGGATTTCAAGCTTTCTTT
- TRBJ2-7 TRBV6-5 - CASSYEQGMYEQYF TGTGCCAGCAGTTACGAGCAGGGGATGTACGAGCAGTACTTC